This T cell receptor beta chain was sequenced in a study of blood T cell repertoires in COVID-19 (dated by TCRdb to 2019 to 2021). About the study as a whole: Samples from collaborators originated in the United States, Italy and Spain and spanned both the acute and convalescent phases of COVID-19. Subjects who had been exposed to COVID-19, were actively infected with it, or had recovered from it provided the deeply sampled blood TCRbeta repertoires that made up the dataset. Nearly every sample came with metadata listing a de-identified subject ID, COVID-19 status, age in years and sex. A freely available public database, intended as a resource for researchers studying the immune response to SARS-CoV-2, is where the repertoires were released. The prospective study material was composed of cDNA or gDNA derived from T cells, B-cell-depleted T cells, or PBMCs. Where available, HLA class I and class II types were taken from metadata supplied by the sample provider and were not determined by assay-based typing. The samples were drawn from two sources: the first 160 participants of the ongoing ImmuneRACE study, and over 950 subjects contributed by 6 global collaborators. Broad study findings and their caveats: The quantity of clinical and demographic metadata differed by source and by participant and was supplied without curation.

With regard to this clone: Its antigen target is currently unknown. Base qualities are missing; no much larger clone stands one base away.

TCRbeta CDR3 regions were amplified from genomic DNA by means of the immunoSEQ Assay, a bias-controlled multiplex PCR. Concerning the study's data processing: The number of nucleated cells in each sample was estimated by amplification of reference gene primers within the assay. To quantify the absolute abundance of each unique TCRbeta CDR3 rearrangement, sequence reads were collapsed and filtered. For each sample, productive Simpson clonality was calculated as the square root of Simpson's diversity index across productive rearrangements. TCRdb limited this immuneACCESS table to in-frame rearrangements with V and J called. A share of clones is missing; checked studies link under half to unresolved V genes, and the rest is unexplained. V and J calls plus clone size are reproduced from that table; the DNA served to infer D and trimming. The sample profile shows roughly 100,000 clones; roughly 88% of them were found once. Roughly 8.3% of the sample is in the top ten clones.

Trimmed from V: 8 bases; trimmed from J: 0 bases; junction bases lacking a gene match: 10. The CDR1 and CDR2 encoded by the germline V gene (reference sequence) are LNHNV and YYDKDF. The CDR3 holds 16 amino acids from the cysteine to the phenylalanine. The retained sequence is limited to the CDR3, 48 bases, with the frame set at the first base. Each collaborating institution followed its own protocols to collect whole blood in K2EDTA tubes. For TCRbeta analysis, collaborator samples were shipped as frozen whole blood, as isolated PBMCs, or as DNA extracted from either sample type. The sequence joins TRBV15 to TRBJ2-1; TRBD2 aligns with 7 central bases. This TCR derives from a woman aged 70-85 years with acute or convalescent COVID-19. Sequencing input: peripheral blood. The sequenced DNA: TGTGCCACCTCGTCGGCTAGCGGCATCTCCTACAATGAGCAGTTCTTC. This encodes CATSSASGISYNEQFF.